Included here is one T cell receptor (beta chain) sequence, with context. Its antigen is unknown. The data were obtained in a study of shared clonotypes between healthy human individuals. Across the study: The donor group consisted of two women and a few men, aged 18 to 49.

TCRdb's copy holds only in-frame clones and misses some; the assay was immunoSEQ multiplex PCR. The profile covers approximately 2.5 million clones, with roughly 93% appearing a single time and around 0.37% taken by the ten largest. General study results and limits: Generation of non-shared clonotypes was less probable than generation of clonotypes shared by all four donors.

The specimen sequenced was naive CD4+ T cells from PBMCs. Subset meaning: CD45RA+ positively selected. The receptor comes from a man aged 18 to 29 in good health. Some clones in this sample may be carry-over from other donors' samples.

DNA of the CDR3: TGTGCCAGCAGTGAATCCCCAGGGATGAACACTGAAGCTTTCTTT. Its translation is CASSESPGMNTEAFF. V gene TRBV6-1 combines with J gene TRBJ1-1; TRBD1 might be the D (5 bases). From germline, CDR1 is MNHNS and CDR2 SASEGT. The CDR3 consists of 15 residues. The V gene lost 2 bases and the J gene lost 0 bases, with 10 bases spanning the gap.